This T cell receptor (beta chain) was sequenced during a study of blood T cell repertoires in COVID-19. Deletions cut 5 bases from V and 10 bases from J, with 23 bases between. Germline-derived CDR1 and CDR2 are SEHNR and FQNEAQ (reference sequence). The CDR3 length is 15 residues. Data came from immunoSEQ multiplex PCR; TCRdb stores just in-frame clones and leaves some out. The profile shows over 250,000 clones, about 89% of them singletons. Ten or more counts support this clone. This TCR derives from a middle-aged man who had recovered from COVID-19. The chain links TRBV7-9 to TRBJ1-1; D is unresolved. The source material was peripheral blood. The CDR3 loop is CASSPTGRKSASAFF. The CDR3 coding sequence is TGTGCCAGCAGCCCCACCGGCAGGAAATCCGCTTCAGCTTTCTTT.